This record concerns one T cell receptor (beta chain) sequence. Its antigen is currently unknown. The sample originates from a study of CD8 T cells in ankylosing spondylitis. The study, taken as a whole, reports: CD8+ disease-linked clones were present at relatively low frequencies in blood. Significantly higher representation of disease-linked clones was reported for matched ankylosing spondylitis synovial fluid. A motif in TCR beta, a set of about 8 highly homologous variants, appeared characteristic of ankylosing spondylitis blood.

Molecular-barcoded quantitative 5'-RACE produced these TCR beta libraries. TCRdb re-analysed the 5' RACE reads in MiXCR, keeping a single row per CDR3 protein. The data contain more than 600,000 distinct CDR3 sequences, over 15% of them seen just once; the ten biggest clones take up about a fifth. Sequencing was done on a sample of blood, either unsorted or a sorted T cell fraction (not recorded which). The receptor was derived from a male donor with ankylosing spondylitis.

The CDR3 here is CASSYGQGVGYTF. The CDR3, as DNA: TGTGCCAGCAGTTACGGACAGGGAGTTGGCTACACCTTC. The chain recombines TRBV6-5 with TRBJ1-2; 8 positions match TRBD1. The V and J ends lost 2 bases and 7 bases, in that order; junction bases with no gene match: 3. Germline CDR1 MNHEY, CDR2 SVGAGI. There are 13 residues in the CDR3.